The 7 T cell receptor beta chains listed next were all sequenced from one sample in a study of cytomegalovirus exposure and HLA in healthy donors. PCR used 60 Vbeta primers and 13 Jbeta primers. The assay was immunoSEQ multiplex PCR, and TCRdb's table has in-frame clones only and misses some. The repertoire table contains under 35,000 clones. Sequenced sample: PBMCs. The receptors come from a man aged 30 to 39 in good health and CMV-seronegative.

This clone counts as medium-sized by frequency. The chain links TRBV5-4 to TRBJ1-4; 7 nucleotides agree with TRBD1. This CDR3 has 14 residues. CDR1 and CDR2 from the germline V gene are SGHNT and YYREEE (reference sequence). The V segment lost 0 bases and the J segment 6 bases; nucleotides outside the gene matches: 2. The CDR3 here is CASSLDRGHEKLFF. In nucleotides, the CDR3 is TGTGCCAGCAGCTTGGACAGGGGACATGAAAAACTGTTTTTT.

V and J are TRBV6-1 and TRBJ1-2, with 11 positions matching TRBD1. There are 15 residues in the CDR3. The germline gives CDR1 MNHNS, CDR2 SASEGT. V gave up 7 bases and J gave up 3 bases; unmatched junction bases: 7. CDR3 region: CASMEWDRGDYGYTF. As DNA, the CDR3 is TGTGCCAGCATGGAATGGGACAGGGGGGACTATGGCTACACCTTC.

The rearrangement joins TRBV7-2 to TRBJ2-5; TRBD2 matches at 7 bases. CDR1 and CDR2 (germline): SGHTA, FQGNSA. The length of the CDR3 is 13 residues. After removal of 4 bases from V and 9 bases from J, the junction contained 8 bases not matched to a gene. The CDR3 DNA reads TGTGCCAGCAGCTCGAGCGGGGATTTGGCCCAGTACTTC. This codes for CASSSSGDLAQYF.

This sequence joins TRBV7-2 and TRBJ1-3; perhaps TRBD1 as D (6 bases). V lost 5 bases to trimming and J lost 3 bases, with 11 bases between them. The CDR3 length is 14 residues. From germline, CDR1 is SGHTA and CDR2 FQGNSA. The CDR3 DNA follows: TGTGCCAGCAGCCCAAGACAGGATGGAAACACCATATATTTT. Amino acids: CASSPRQDGNTIYF.

The chain carries TRBV28 and TRBJ1-1; TRBD1 is a possible D gene (6 bases). The germline CDR1 and CDR2 sequences are MDHEN and SYDVKM. This CDR3 is 13 amino acids long. V lost 4 bases and J 1 base, leaving 7 bases between the germline ends. CDR3: CASSSQGNTEAFF. CDR3 DNA sequence: TGTGCCAGCAGTTCACAGGGGAACACTGAAGCTTTCTTT. The variable domain in full, completed from reference TRBV28 and TRBJ1-1, reads DVKVTQSSRYLVKRTGEKVFLECVQDMDHENMFWYRQDPGLGLRLIYFSYDVKMKEKGDIPEGYSVSREKKERFSLILESASTNQTSMYLCASSSQGNTEAFFGQGTRLTVV.

This sequence joins TRBV5-4 and TRBJ2-7, with 8 bases matching TRBD2. This CDR3 comprises 15 residues. V dropped 2 bases and J dropped 5; count of bases not matched to a gene: 9. Germline CDR1 reads SGHNT; CDR2 reads YYREEE (reference sequence). For the CDR3, the DNA is TGTGCCAGCAGCTTCCCGGGACTAGAAAGGAACGAGCAGTACTTC. Protein: CASSFPGLERNEQYF.

This chain connects TRBV5-8 to TRBJ1-1; no clear D. The CDR3 spans 13 residues. CDR1 and CDR2 from the germline V gene are SGHTS and YDEGEE. Trimming pared 1 base from V and 2 bases from J, leaving 6 bases between. Here the CDR3 DNA reads TGTGCCAGCAGCTTGTCCCTAAACACTGAAGCTTTCTTT. Its translation is CASSLSLNTEAFF.